A selection of T cell receptor beta chains follows, all from one sample in a study of cytomegalovirus exposure and HLA in healthy donors. Clones were sequenced by immunoSEQ multiplex PCR, and TCRdb holds only the in-frame ones, with some missing. The table has some 150,000 clones, roughly 64% seen once. Sequenced: PBMCs. These receptors all stem from a young woman in good health and CMV-seropositive. CDR3s include the opening cysteine and the closing phenylalanine or tryptophan. Each record gives: D gene, V gene, J gene, clone size, CDR3 DNA, CDR3 protein. The D gene is left open where the match is weak. The listing skips clone size in some rows; elsewhere it reads once, few, many or a size class.

d_call: NA
v_call: TRBV6-4
j_call: TRBJ1-3
clone_size: few
cdr3_nt: TGTGCCAGCAGTGACGGCCACACCATATATTTT
cdr3_aa: CASSDGHTIYF

d_call: NA
v_call: TRBV29-1
j_call: TRBJ1-2
clone_size: NA
cdr3_nt: TGCAGCGTTGGGGGCAGAAGCTATGGCTACACCTTC
cdr3_aa: CSVGGRSYGYTF

d_call: TRBD2
v_call: TRBV30
j_call: TRBJ2-3
clone_size: NA
cdr3_nt: TGTGCCTGGACCCTGGGGCTAGCGGGGGCCGCAGATACGCAGTATTTT
cdr3_aa: CAWTLGLAGAADTQYF

d_call: TRBD1
v_call: TRBV5-1
j_call: TRBJ1-2
clone_size: NA
cdr3_nt: TGCGCCAGCAGCCAAGGGACAGGGACTGGGTCTGGGGGCTACACCTTC
cdr3_aa: CASSQGTGTGSGGYTF

d_call: TRBD1
v_call: TRBV5-1
j_call: TRBJ1-4
clone_size: NA
cdr3_nt: TGCGCCAGCAGCTTCGGGACAGGGGCGAATGAAAAACTGTTTTTT
cdr3_aa: CASSFGTGANEKLFF

d_call: NA
v_call: TRBV2
j_call: TRBJ1-1
clone_size: NA
cdr3_nt: TGTGCCAGCACCGAAAGACAGGTGAGGGACACTGAAGCTTTCTTT
cdr3_aa: CASTERQVRDTEAFF

d_call: NA
v_call: TRBV5-1
j_call: TRBJ2-3
clone_size: NA
cdr3_nt: TGCGCCAGCAGGGCAATTGCAGTCCGTGACTTAATCTTCACAGATACGCAGTATTTT
cdr3_aa: CASRAIAVRDLIFTDTQYF

d_call: TRBD1
v_call: TRBV15
j_call: TRBJ1-2
clone_size: few
cdr3_nt: TGTGCCACCAGCAGAGACCGGGACAGGGCGGGCTATGGCTACACCTTC
cdr3_aa: CATSRDRDRAGYGYTF

d_call: NA
v_call: TRBV7-3
j_call: TRBJ1-1
clone_size: once
cdr3_nt: TGTGCCAGCAGCTTCCAGGGGTATAGCACTGAAGCTTTCTTT
cdr3_aa: CASSFQGYSTEAFF

d_call: TRBD1
v_call: TRBV2
j_call: TRBJ1-4
clone_size: NA
cdr3_nt: TGTGCCAGCAGGACCCGGACAGGGCCTAATGAAAAACTGTTTTTT
cdr3_aa: CASRTRTGPNEKLFF

d_call: TRBD1
v_call: TRBV10-3
j_call: TRBJ2-2
clone_size: few
cdr3_nt: TGTGCCAGCAGTAAGGACAGGGGGTGGACCGGGGAGCTGTTTTTT
cdr3_aa: CASSKDRGWTGELFF

d_call: NA
v_call: TRBV2
j_call: TRBJ2-7
clone_size: NA
cdr3_nt: TGTGCCACCGATATGGCAACCAGGGTCGGGTACGAGCAGTACTTC
cdr3_aa: CATDMATRVGYEQYF

d_call: TRBD1
v_call: TRBV18
j_call: TRBJ1-4
clone_size: NA
cdr3_nt: TGTGCCAGCTCAAGGGGGCGACCAGCAACTAATGAAAAACTGTTTTTT
cdr3_aa: CASSRGRPATNEKLFF

d_call: TRBD1
v_call: TRBV27
j_call: TRBJ1-5
clone_size: NA
cdr3_nt: TGTGCCAGCAGTTTACAGGGGGCAAGTCAGCCCCAGCATTTT
cdr3_aa: CASSLQGASQPQHF

d_call: TRBD1
v_call: TRBV7-9
j_call: TRBJ1-2
clone_size: once
cdr3_nt: TGTGCCAGCAGCTTAGGTACCGGGACAGGGGCATCTAACTATGGCTACACCTTC
cdr3_aa: CASSLGTGTGASNYGYTF

d_call: TRBD1
v_call: TRBV5-4
j_call: TRBJ1-3
clone_size: few
cdr3_nt: TGTGCCAGCAGCCCTGGACAGGGAGGAAACACCATATATTTT
cdr3_aa: CASSPGQGGNTIYF

d_call: TRBD1
v_call: TRBV15
j_call: TRBJ2-3
clone_size: NA
cdr3_nt: TGTGCCACCAGCAGGATCCGGGACAGCGCTTGGCAGTATTTT
cdr3_aa: CATSRIRDSAWQYF

d_call: NA
v_call: TRBV7-9
j_call: TRBJ2-1
clone_size: NA
cdr3_nt: TGTGCCAGCAGCTTAGCGACGGGCTCCTACAATGAGCAGTTCTTC
cdr3_aa: CASSLATGSYNEQFF

d_call: TRBD1
v_call: TRBV2
j_call: TRBJ1-2
clone_size: few
cdr3_nt: TGTGCCAGCAGTCTCAGTAACGCAGGGGGCTGGTATGGCTACACCTTC
cdr3_aa: CASSLSNAGGWYGYTF

d_call: TRBD1
v_call: TRBV28
j_call: TRBJ2-7
clone_size: few
cdr3_nt: TGTGCCAGCAGTCCCGCAGGGGGCAGGAGCGAGCAGTACTTC
cdr3_aa: CASSPAGGRSEQYF

d_call: TRBD2
v_call: TRBV10-1
j_call: TRBJ2-1
clone_size: few
cdr3_nt: TGCGCCAGCAGTGCTAGCGGGAGGGGTGAGCAGTTCTTC
cdr3_aa: CASSASGRGEQFF

d_call: NA
v_call: TRBV5-8
j_call: TRBJ1-1
clone_size: NA
cdr3_nt: TGTGCCAGCAGCGGCGGGATGGTAAACACTGAAGCTTTCTTT
cdr3_aa: CASSGGMVNTEAFF

d_call: TRBD1
v_call: TRBV5-4
j_call: TRBJ1-1
clone_size: NA
cdr3_nt: TGTGCCAGCAGCGGCGTGGGACAGGGGGGAACTGAAGCTTTCTTT
cdr3_aa: CASSGVGQGGTEAFF

d_call: TRBD2
v_call: TRBV9
j_call: TRBJ2-3
clone_size: once
cdr3_nt: TGTGCCAGCAGCGTGGACCCTCCTAGCGGGGGAATGGATACGCAGTATTTT
cdr3_aa: CASSVDPPSGGMDTQYF

d_call: TRBD1
v_call: TRBV10-3
j_call: TRBJ2-7
clone_size: NA
cdr3_nt: TGTGCCATCAGAGACACAGGGGGCTACGAGCAGTACTTC
cdr3_aa: CAIRDTGGYEQYF

d_call: NA
v_call: TRBV15
j_call: TRBJ2-7
clone_size: many
cdr3_nt: TGTGCCACCAGCAGAGATGAGGACGAGCAGTACTTC
cdr3_aa: CATSRDEDEQYF

d_call: TRBD1
v_call: TRBV7-6
j_call: TRBJ2-4
clone_size: NA
cdr3_nt: TGTGCCAGCAGCTCTGGGACAGGGGACGGCATTCAGTACTTC
cdr3_aa: CASSSGTGDGIQYF

d_call: TRBD1
v_call: TRBV6-6
j_call: TRBJ2-1
clone_size: NA
cdr3_nt: TGTGCCAGCAGTCCCGGGACAGGGGGGTGGCAGTTCTTC
cdr3_aa: CASSPGTGGWQFF

d_call: TRBD2
v_call: TRBV5-1
j_call: TRBJ2-3
clone_size: few
cdr3_nt: TGCGCCAGCAGCTTTAACAGCGGGAGTGGGGCCACAGATACGCAGTATTTT
cdr3_aa: CASSFNSGSGATDTQYF

d_call: TRBD1
v_call: TRBV30
j_call: TRBJ1-5
clone_size: NA
cdr3_nt: TGCGCCTGGAATCAAGGGACAGTCAATCAGCCCCAGCATTTT
cdr3_aa: CAWNQGTVNQPQHF

d_call: TRBD2
v_call: TRBV18
j_call: TRBJ2-1
clone_size: once
cdr3_nt: TGTGCCAGCTCAATCGGGACTAGCGGGATGGTGAATGAGCAGTTCTTC
cdr3_aa: CASSIGTSGMVNEQFF

d_call: NA
v_call: TRBV4-1
j_call: TRBJ1-1
clone_size: NA
cdr3_nt: TGCGCCAGCAGCCAAGATGGGCAGCCTAACACTGAAGCTTTCTTT
cdr3_aa: CASSQDGQPNTEAFF

d_call: NA
v_call: TRBV7-9
j_call: TRBJ2-3
clone_size: NA
cdr3_nt: TGTGCCAGTGTAAAGGGAGGACCCACAGATACGCAGTATTTT
cdr3_aa: CASVKGGPTDTQYF

d_call: TRBD1
v_call: TRBV5-1
j_call: TRBJ1-4
clone_size: NA
cdr3_nt: TGCGCCAGCAGCGGACAGGGTCTCGGTGAAAAACTGTTTTTT
cdr3_aa: CASSGQGLGEKLFF

d_call: NA
v_call: TRBV6-5
j_call: TRBJ2-1
clone_size: NA
cdr3_nt: TGTGCCAGGAGTGAGCAGTTCTTC
cdr3_aa: CARSEQFF

d_call: NA
v_call: TRBV27
j_call: TRBJ2-6
clone_size: few
cdr3_nt: TGTGCCAGCTGCACACAGGGTCCTGGGGCCAACGTCCTGACTTTC
cdr3_aa: CASCTQGPGANVLTF

d_call: NA
v_call: TRBV23-1
j_call: TRBJ1-4
clone_size: NA
cdr3_nt: TGCGCCAGCAGTCAATTCGAAAGAGATACAGGGTTCAGAGGGGAAAAACTGTTTTTT
cdr3_aa: CASSQFERDTGFRGEKLFF

d_call: TRBD2
v_call: TRBV27
j_call: TRBJ2-7
clone_size: NA
cdr3_nt: TGTGCCACCCGGACTAGCGGAATTCGCGAGCAGTACTTC
cdr3_aa: CATRTSGIREQYF

d_call: TRBD1
v_call: TRBV5-1
j_call: TRBJ2-7
clone_size: few
cdr3_nt: TGCGCCAGCAGCCCGGGGACAGGTCCTTCCTACGAGCAGTACTTC
cdr3_aa: CASSPGTGPSYEQYF

d_call: NA
v_call: TRBV11-2
j_call: TRBJ2-7
clone_size: NA
cdr3_nt: TGTGCCAGCACCCCTTATCGGACACCTTCTCCAAGCGAGCAGTACTTC
cdr3_aa: CASTPYRTPSPSEQYF

d_call: TRBD1
v_call: TRBV29-1
j_call: TRBJ1-2
clone_size: NA
cdr3_nt: TGCAGCGTAACAGGGGGCAACTATGGCTACACCTTC
cdr3_aa: CSVTGGNYGYTF

d_call: NA
v_call: TRBV4-1
j_call: TRBJ2-7
clone_size: NA
cdr3_nt: TGCGCCAGCAGCCAGGAAGACTCCGACTCCTACGAGCAGTACTTC
cdr3_aa: CASSQEDSDSYEQYF

d_call: NA
v_call: TRBV6-6
j_call: TRBJ1-2
clone_size: NA
cdr3_nt: TGTGCCAGCAGTTTCCTCCTGGTGGGGGGTGGCTACACCTTC
cdr3_aa: CASSFLLVGGGYTF

d_call: TRBD2
v_call: TRBV18
j_call: TRBJ2-3
clone_size: NA
cdr3_nt: TGTGCCAGCTCAACAATAGCGGGAGGGATAGATACGCAGTATTTT
cdr3_aa: CASSTIAGGIDTQYF

d_call: TRBD2
v_call: TRBV20-1
j_call: TRBJ2-3
clone_size: few
cdr3_nt: TGCAGTGCTAGAGCCGGGACTAGCGTGTATTTT
cdr3_aa: CSARAGTSVYF

d_call: TRBD1
v_call: TRBV5-4
j_call: TRBJ2-2
clone_size: NA
cdr3_nt: TGTGCCAGCAGCCACGTGACAGGGGGAGAAGGGGAGCTGTTTTTT
cdr3_aa: CASSHVTGGEGELFF

d_call: NA
v_call: TRBV5-1
j_call: TRBJ1-2
clone_size: NA
cdr3_nt: TGCGCCAGCAGCTTGGTTCAGGGTGATGGCTACACCTTC
cdr3_aa: CASSLVQGDGYTF

d_call: NA
v_call: TRBV10-3
j_call: TRBJ2-3
clone_size: few
cdr3_nt: TGTGCCATCAGTCCCAACACAGATACGCAGTATTTT
cdr3_aa: CAISPNTDTQYF

d_call: TRBD1
v_call: TRBV10-3
j_call: TRBJ2-7
clone_size: NA
cdr3_nt: TGTGCCATCTCCCGGGACAGGGTTCTCGAGCAGTACTTC
cdr3_aa: CAISRDRVLEQYF

d_call: NA
v_call: TRBV14
j_call: TRBJ1-1
clone_size: few
cdr3_nt: TGTGCCAGCAGCCAAGTACGGACTGAAGCTTTCTTT
cdr3_aa: CASSQVRTEAFF

d_call: TRBD2
v_call: TRBV6-5
j_call: TRBJ2-3
clone_size: NA
cdr3_nt: TGTGCCATAAAGGCTAGCGGGCCCACAGATACGCAGTATTTT
cdr3_aa: CAIKASGPTDTQYF

d_call: NA
v_call: TRBV7-3
j_call: TRBJ1-6
clone_size: NA
cdr3_nt: TGTGCCAGCAGCTCGACTCGATATTCACCCCTCCACTTT
cdr3_aa: CASSSTRYSPLHF

d_call: TRBD1
v_call: TRBV6-4
j_call: TRBJ1-1
clone_size: NA
cdr3_nt: TGTGCCAGCAGAACAAACAGGGGAACTGAAGCTTTCTTT
cdr3_aa: CASRTNRGTEAFF

d_call: TRBD1
v_call: TRBV6-5
j_call: TRBJ2-7
clone_size: once
cdr3_nt: TGTGCCAGCAGCGGACAGGTGGATTACGAGCAGTACTTC
cdr3_aa: CASSGQVDYEQYF

d_call: TRBD2
v_call: TRBV19
j_call: TRBJ2-4
clone_size: NA
cdr3_nt: TGTGCCAGTAGTCAGCGGGGGGAGGCCAAAAACATTCAGTACTTC
cdr3_aa: CASSQRGEAKNIQYF

d_call: NA
v_call: TRBV2
j_call: TRBJ1-1
clone_size: few
cdr3_nt: TGTGCCAGCAGTGCGGGATCTCTTCACACTGAAGCTTTCTTT
cdr3_aa: CASSAGSLHTEAFF

d_call: NA
v_call: TRBV13
j_call: TRBJ1-1
clone_size: few
cdr3_nt: TGTGCCAGCAGCTTAGGTGGGCGGGGAGGGCCGATGAACACTGAAGCTTTCTTT
cdr3_aa: CASSLGGRGGPMNTEAFF